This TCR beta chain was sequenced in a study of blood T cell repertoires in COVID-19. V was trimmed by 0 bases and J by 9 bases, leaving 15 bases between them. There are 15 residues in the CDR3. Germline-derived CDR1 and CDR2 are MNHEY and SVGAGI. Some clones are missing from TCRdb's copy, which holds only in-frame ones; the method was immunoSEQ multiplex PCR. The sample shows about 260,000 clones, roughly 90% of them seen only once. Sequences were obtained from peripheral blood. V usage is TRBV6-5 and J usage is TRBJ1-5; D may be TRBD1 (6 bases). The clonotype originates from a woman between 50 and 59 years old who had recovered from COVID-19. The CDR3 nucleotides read TGTGCCAGCAGTTACTCATCAACAGGGAAAGGGCCCCAGCATTTT. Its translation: CASSYSSTGKGPQHF.